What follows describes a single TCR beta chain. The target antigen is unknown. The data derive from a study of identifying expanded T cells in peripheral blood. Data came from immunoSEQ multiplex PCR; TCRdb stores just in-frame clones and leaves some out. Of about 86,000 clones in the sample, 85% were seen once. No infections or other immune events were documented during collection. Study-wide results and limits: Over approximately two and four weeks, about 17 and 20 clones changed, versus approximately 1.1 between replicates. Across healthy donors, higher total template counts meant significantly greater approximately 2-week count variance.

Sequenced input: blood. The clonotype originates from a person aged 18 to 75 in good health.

This CDR3 is CASSLSGQIYNEQFF. The CDR3 coding sequence is TGCGCCAGCAGCTTGAGTGGACAGATCTACAATGAGCAGTTCTTC. This chain joins TRBV5-1 and TRBJ2-1, with a tentative D call TRBD1 (6 bases). Trimming cost V 1 base and J 3 bases, with 11 bases left between them. The germline V gene has CDR1 SGHRS and CDR2 YFSETQ. The CDR3 has 15 residues.